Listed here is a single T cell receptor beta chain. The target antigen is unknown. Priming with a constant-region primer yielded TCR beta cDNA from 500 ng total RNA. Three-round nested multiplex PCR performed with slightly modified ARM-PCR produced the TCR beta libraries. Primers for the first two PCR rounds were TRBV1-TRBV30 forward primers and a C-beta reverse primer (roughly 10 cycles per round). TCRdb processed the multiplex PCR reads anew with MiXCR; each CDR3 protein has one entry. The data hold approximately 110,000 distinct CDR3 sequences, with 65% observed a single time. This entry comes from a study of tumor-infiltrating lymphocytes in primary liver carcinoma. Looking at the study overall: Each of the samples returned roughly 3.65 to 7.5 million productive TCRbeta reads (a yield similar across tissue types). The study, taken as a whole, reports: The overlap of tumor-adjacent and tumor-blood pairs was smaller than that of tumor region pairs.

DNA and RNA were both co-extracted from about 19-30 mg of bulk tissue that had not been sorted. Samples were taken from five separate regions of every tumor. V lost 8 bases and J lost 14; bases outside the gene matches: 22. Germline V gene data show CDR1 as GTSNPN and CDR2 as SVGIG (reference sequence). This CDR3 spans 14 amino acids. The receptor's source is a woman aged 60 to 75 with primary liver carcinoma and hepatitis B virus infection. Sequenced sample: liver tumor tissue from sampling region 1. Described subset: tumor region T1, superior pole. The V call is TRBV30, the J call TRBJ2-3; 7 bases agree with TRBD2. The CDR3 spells CAGINKNGAGERYF. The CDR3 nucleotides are TGTGCCGGGATTAACAAAAATGGGGCGGGGGAAAGGTATTTT.